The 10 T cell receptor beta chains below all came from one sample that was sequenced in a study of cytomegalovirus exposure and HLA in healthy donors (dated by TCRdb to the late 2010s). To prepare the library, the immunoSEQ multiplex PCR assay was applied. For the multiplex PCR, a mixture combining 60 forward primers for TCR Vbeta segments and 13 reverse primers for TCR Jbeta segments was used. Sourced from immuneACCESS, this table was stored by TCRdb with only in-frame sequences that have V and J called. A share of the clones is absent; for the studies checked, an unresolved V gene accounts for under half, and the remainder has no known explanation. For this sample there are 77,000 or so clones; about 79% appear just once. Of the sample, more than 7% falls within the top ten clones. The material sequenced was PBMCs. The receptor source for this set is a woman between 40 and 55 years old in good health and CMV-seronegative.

CDR3 sequence (DNA): TGTGCCAGCAGGCCTGGCGGGGGCACCTACAATGAGCAGTTCTTC. This encodes CASRPGGGTYNEQFF. The rearrangement links TRBV6-5 to TRBJ2-1; possible D gene TRBD2, 7 bases. Trimming stripped 6 bases from V and 2 bases from J, with 14 bases between. Germline loops: CDR1 MNHEY, CDR2 SVGAGI. The CDR3 spans 15 residues.

The CDR3 coding sequence is TGTGCCAGCAGCCTATCTCAGGGTGATTCTGGAAACACCATATATTTT. It encodes CASSLSQGDSGNTIYF. The chain recombines TRBV7-2 with TRBJ1-3; D might be TRBD1 (5 bases). With 5 bases removed from V and 1 base from J, the gap between germline ends came to 15 bases. Per germline, CDR1 SGHTA and CDR2 FQGNSA. This CDR3 has 16 residues.

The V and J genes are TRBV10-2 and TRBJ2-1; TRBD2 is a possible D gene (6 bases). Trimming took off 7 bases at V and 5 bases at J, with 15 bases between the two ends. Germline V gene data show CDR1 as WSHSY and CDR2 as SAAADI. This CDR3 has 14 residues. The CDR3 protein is CASKPEGRNNEQFF. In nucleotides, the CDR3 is TGCGCCAGCAAACCGGAGGGCCGAAACAATGAGCAGTTCTTC.

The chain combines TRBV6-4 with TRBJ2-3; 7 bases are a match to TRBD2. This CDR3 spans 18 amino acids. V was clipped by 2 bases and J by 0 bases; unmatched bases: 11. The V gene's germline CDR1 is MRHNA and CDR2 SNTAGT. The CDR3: CASSDTFARGGSTDTQYF. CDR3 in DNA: TGTGCCAGCAGTGACACCTTCGCTCGCGGGGGTAGCACAGATACGCAGTATTTT.

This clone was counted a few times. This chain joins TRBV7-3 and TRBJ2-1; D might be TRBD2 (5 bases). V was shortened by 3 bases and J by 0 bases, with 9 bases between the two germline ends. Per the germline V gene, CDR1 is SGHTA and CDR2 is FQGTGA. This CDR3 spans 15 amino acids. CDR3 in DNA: TGTGCCAGCAGCTTTGGAGGTAGCTCCTACAATGAGCAGTTCTTC. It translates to CASSFGGSSYNEQFF.

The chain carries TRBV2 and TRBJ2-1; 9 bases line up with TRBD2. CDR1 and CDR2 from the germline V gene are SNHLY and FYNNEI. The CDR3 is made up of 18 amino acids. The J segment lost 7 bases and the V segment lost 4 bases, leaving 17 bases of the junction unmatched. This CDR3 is CASSGLGLALLKPNEQFF. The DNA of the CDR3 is TGTGCCAGCAGTGGGCTGGGACTAGCCTTATTAAAACCGAATGAGCAGTTCTTC.

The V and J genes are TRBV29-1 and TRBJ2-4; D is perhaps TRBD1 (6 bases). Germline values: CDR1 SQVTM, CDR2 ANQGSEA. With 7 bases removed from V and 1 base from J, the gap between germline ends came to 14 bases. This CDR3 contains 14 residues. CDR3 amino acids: CSALGGSAKNIQYF. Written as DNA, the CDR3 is TGCAGCGCCCTAGGGGGATCTGCCAAAAACATTCAGTACTTC.

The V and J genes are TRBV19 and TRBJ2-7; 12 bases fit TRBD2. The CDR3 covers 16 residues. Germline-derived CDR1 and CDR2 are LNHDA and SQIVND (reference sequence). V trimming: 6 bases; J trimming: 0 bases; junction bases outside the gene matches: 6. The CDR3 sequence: CASSLTSGGPSYEQYF. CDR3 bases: TGTGCCAGTAGCCTGACTAGCGGGGGCCCCTCCTACGAGCAGTACTTC. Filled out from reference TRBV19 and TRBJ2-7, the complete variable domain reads DGGITQSPKYLFRKEGQNVTLSCEQNLNHDAMYWYRQDPGQGLRLIYYSQIVNDFQKGDIAEGYSVSREKKESFPLTVTSAQKNPTAFYLCASSLTSGGPSYEQYFGPGTRLTVT.

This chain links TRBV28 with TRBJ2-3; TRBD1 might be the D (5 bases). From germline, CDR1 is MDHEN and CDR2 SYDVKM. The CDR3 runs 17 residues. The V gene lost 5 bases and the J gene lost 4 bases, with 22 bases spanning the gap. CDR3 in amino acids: CASSPLGAVTIPDTQYF. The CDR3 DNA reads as TGTGCCAGCAGTCCCCTAGGGGCGGTTACGATCCCAGATACGCAGTATTTT.

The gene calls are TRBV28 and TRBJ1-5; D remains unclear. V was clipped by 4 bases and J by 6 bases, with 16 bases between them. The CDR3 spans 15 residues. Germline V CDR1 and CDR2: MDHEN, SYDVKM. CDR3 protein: CASSYRTAGAQPQHF. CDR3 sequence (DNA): TGTGCCAGCAGTTACCGAACCGCGGGAGCTCAGCCCCAGCATTTT.